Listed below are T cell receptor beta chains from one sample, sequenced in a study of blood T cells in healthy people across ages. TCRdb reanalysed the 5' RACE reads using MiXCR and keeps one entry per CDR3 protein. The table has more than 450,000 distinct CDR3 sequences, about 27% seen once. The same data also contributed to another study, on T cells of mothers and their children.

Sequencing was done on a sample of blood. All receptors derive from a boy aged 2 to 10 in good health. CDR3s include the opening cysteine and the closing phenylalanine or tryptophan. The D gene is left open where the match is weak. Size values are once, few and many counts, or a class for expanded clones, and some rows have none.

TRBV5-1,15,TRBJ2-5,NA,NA,TGCGCCAGCAGCTGGGGTTTTGTAGATGGAGAGACCCAGTACTTC,CASSWGFVDGETQYF
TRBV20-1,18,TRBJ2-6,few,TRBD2,TGCAGTGCTAGAGAGAGTAGCGGGAGACTTTCTGGGGCCAACGTCCTGACTTTC,CSARESSGRLSGANVLTF
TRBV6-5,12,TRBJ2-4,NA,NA,TGTGCCAGCGGACCAACACAAAACATTCAGTACTTC,CASGPTQNIQYF
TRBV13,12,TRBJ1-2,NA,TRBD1,TGTGCCAGCAGCTTCAGGGGGAATGGCTACACCTTC,CASSFRGNGYTF
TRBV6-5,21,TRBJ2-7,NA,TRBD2,TGTGCCAGCAGTTACTTTCCCCCGGGACTAGCGGGAGTAAGGGGTGGCTACGAGCAGTACTTC,CASSYFPPGLAGVRGGYEQYF
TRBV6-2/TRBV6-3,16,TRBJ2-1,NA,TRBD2,TGTGCCAGCAGTTACCCGACTAGCGGGGGGTTTGATGAGCAGTTCTTC,CASSYPTSGGFDEQFF
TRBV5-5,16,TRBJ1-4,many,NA,TGTGCCAGCAGCTTGGGGATTGGACAGAGAAGAGAAAAACTGTTTTTT,CASSLGIGQRREKLFF
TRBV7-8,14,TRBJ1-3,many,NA,TGTGCCAGCAGCACGACCGTTTCTGGAAACACCATATATTTT,CASSTTVSGNTIYF
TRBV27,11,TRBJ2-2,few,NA,TGTGCCAGCAGGGCCCTCGGGGAGCTGTTTTTT,CASRALGELFF
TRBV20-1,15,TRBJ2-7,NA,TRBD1,TGCAGTGCCAAGAAGCCGGGACAGGAGACCTACGAGCAGTACTTC,CSAKKPGQETYEQYF
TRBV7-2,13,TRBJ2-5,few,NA,TGTGCCAGCAGCCCCGTGATGGAGGCGAAGCAGTACTTC,CASSPVMEAKQYF
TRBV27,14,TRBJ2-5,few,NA,TGTGCCAGCAGGATGATGGGGGGGCTTGAGACCCAGTACTTC,CASRMMGGLETQYF
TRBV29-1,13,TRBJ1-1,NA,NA,TGCGGCGTTGGAACCAGCCTGAACACTGAAGCTTTCTTT,CGVGTSLNTEAFF
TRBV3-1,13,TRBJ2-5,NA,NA,TGTGCCAGCAGCCAAGAGCCTCAAGAGACCCAGTACTTC,CASSQEPQETQYF
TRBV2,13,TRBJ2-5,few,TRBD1,TGTGCCAGCCGGGACAGGGCTCAAGAGACCCAGTACTTC,CASRDRAQETQYF
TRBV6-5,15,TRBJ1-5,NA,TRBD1,TGTGCCAGTACCCGGGACAGGGCAGGGACTCAGCCCCAGCATTTT,CASTRDRAGTQPQHF
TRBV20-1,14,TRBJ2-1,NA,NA,TGCAGTGCCCACCGCCGGGACAAACGGACCGAGCAGTTCTTC,CSAHRRDKRTEQFF